The 24 T cell receptor beta chains given below trace back to one sample, sequenced in a study of T cell responses to AZD1222 COVID-19 vaccine. Generated by immunoSEQ multiplex PCR, the TCRdb table keeps only in-frame clones and is missing some. The table lists under 150,000 clones, 80% to 95% of them singletons. Source: peripheral blood, taken on day 0 of AZD1222 vaccination. The source of these receptors is an adult in good health.

This clone was seen more than once but under ten times. The genes are TRBV15 and TRBJ2-5; 9 bases align to TRBD2. After removal of 5 bases from V and 4 bases from J, the junction contained 11 bases not matched to a gene. The germline V gene encodes CDR1 LNHNV and CDR2 YYDKDF (reference sequence). CDR3 length: 16 amino acids. The CDR3 DNA follows: TGTGCCACCAGCGACGCCGGGACTAGCTTCTCAGAGACCCAGTACTTC. The encoded protein is CATSDAGTSFSETQYF.

The chain recombines TRBV29-1 with TRBJ1-1; no clear D gene. The CDR3 is 12 residues long. Trimming removed 4 bases at V and 2 bases at J, with 8 bases between. Germline CDR1 SQVTM, CDR2 ANQGSEA. CDR3: CSVARPNTEAFF. The DNA of the CDR3 is TGCAGCGTTGCCAGACCAAACACTGAAGCTTTCTTT.

The chain links TRBV10-3 to TRBJ2-7, with D tentatively TRBD2 (5 bases). The CDR3 extends over 15 amino acids. V was clipped by 0 bases and J by 2 bases, with 11 bases between them. Germline V gives CDR1 ENHRY, CDR2 SYGVKD. The CDR3: CAISESTNGPYEQYF. CDR3 DNA sequence: TGTGCCATCAGTGAGTCGACTAATGGCCCCTACGAGCAGTACTTC.

The chain is built from TRBV14 and TRBJ1-2, with D unclear. Germline CDR1 is SGHDN and CDR2 is FVKESK. The CDR3 loop spans 13 amino acids. Trimming cost V 3 bases and J 2 bases, with 7 bases left between them. In DNA form, the CDR3 reads TGTGCCAGCAGCCAGGGAGCCAACTATGGCTACACCTTC. The encoded protein is CASSQGANYGYTF.

A few counts support this clone. The V gene is TRBV2, the J gene TRBJ2-3, with D possibly TRBD1 on 5 matching bases. CDR1 is SNHLY, CDR2 FYNNEI, per germline. V dropped 2 bases and J dropped 2 bases, with 17 bases sitting between them. The CDR3 consists of 17 residues. The CDR3 reads CASSERGWVVSTDTQYF. DNA of the CDR3: TGTGCCAGCAGTGAAAGGGGATGGGTGGTCTCCACAGATACGCAGTATTTT. Combining the CDR3 with reference TRBV2 and TRBJ2-3 gives the whole variable domain EPEVTQTPSHQVTQMGQEVILRCVPISNHLYFYWYRQILGQKVEFLVSFYNNEISEKSEIFDDQFSVERPDGSNFTLKIRSTKLEDSAMYFCASSERGWVVSTDTQYFGPGTRLTVL.

The CDR3 here is CASSLTGANTEAFF. The CDR3 DNA sequence: TGTGCCAGCTCCCTCACAGGGGCCAACACTGAAGCTTTCTTT. V usage is TRBV7-9 and J usage is TRBJ1-1; 7 bases map to TRBD1. V trimming: 8 bases; J trimming: 2 bases; junction bases outside the gene matches: 8. Germline assignment: CDR1 SEHNR and CDR2 FQNEAQ (reference sequence). CDR3 length: 14 amino acids. Based on the CDR3 plus reference TRBV7-9 and TRBJ1-1, the full variable domain is DTGVSQNPRHKITKRGQNVTFRCDPISEHNRLYWYRQTLGQGPEFLTYFQNEAQLEKSRLLSDRFSAERPKGSFSTLEIQRTEQGDSAMYLCASSLTGANTEAFFGQGTRLTVV.

The rearrangement joins TRBV7-3 to TRBJ2-1; D uncertain. V was shortened by 1 base and J by 8 bases, with 15 bases between the two germline ends. The germline V gene encodes CDR1 SGHTA and CDR2 FQGTGA. The length of the CDR3 is 15 residues. The CDR3 protein is CASSLNGVQLDEQFF. The CDR3 DNA sequence: TGTGCCAGCAGCTTAAATGGGGTTCAGTTGGATGAGCAGTTCTTC.

This clone is a singleton in its sample. The chain recombines TRBV28 with TRBJ1-6; no firm D call. V was trimmed by 5 bases and J by 0 bases, leaving 20 bases between them. The CDR3 consists of 19 residues. Germline V CDR1 and CDR2: MDHEN, SYDVKM. CDR3 nucleotide sequence: TGTGCCAGCAGTCAATCCCGGGGATTGGGAGGCTCCTATAATTCACCCCTCCACTTT. Translated, it gives CASSQSRGLGGSYNSPLHF.

The chain links TRBV19 to TRBJ2-4; D is possibly TRBD1 (7 bases). The CDR3 has 17 amino acids. Germline loops: CDR1 LNHDA, CDR2 SQIVND (reference sequence). V was shortened by 4 bases and J by 0 bases, with 16 bases between the two germline ends. CDR3 bases: TGTGCCAGTAGTAAGGGGCAGGGGGGAATAGCCAAAAACATTCAGTACTTC. This gives the protein CASSKGQGGIAKNIQYF.

This clone occurred a few times. The chain employs TRBV28 and TRBJ2-7; no firm D call. The germline gives CDR1 MDHEN, CDR2 SYDVKM. This CDR3 is built from 13 residues. Trimming cost V 5 bases and J 1 base, with 9 bases left between them. Here the CDR3 DNA reads TGTGCCAGCAGTCCCGGCAAGTCCTACGAGCAGTACTTC. It encodes CASSPGKSYEQYF.

The genes are TRBV7-3 and TRBJ1-4; D perhaps matches TRBD1 (5 bases). Germline assignment: CDR1 SGHTA and CDR2 FQGTGA. Trimming removed 5 bases from V and 8 bases from J, with 12 bases in between. This CDR3 region has 13 residues. The CDR3 coding sequence is TGTGCCAGCAGCCTGGGACTGGGCGAAAAACTGTTTTTT. Translation: CASSLGLGEKLFF. Variable domain in full (rest from reference TRBV7-3 and TRBJ1-4): GAGVSQTPSNKVTEKGKYVELRCDPISGHTALYWYRQSLGQGPEFLIYFQGTGAADDSGLPNDRFFAVRPEGSVSTLKIQRTERGDSAVYLCASSLGLGEKLFFGSGTQLSVL.

The chain links TRBV21-1 to TRBJ2-7; the DNA was not compared with TRBD2, the D call given in the table. TRBV21-1 is labeled a pseudogene. The CDR3 contains 14 residues. This CDR3 is CASSPSASSYEQYF. The CDR3, as DNA: TGTGCCAGCAGCCCTAGCGCCAGCTCCTACGAGCAGTACTTC.

The chain has TRBV6-5 and TRBJ2-1; 10 bases are a match to TRBD1. Germline V gene lookup returns CDR1 MNHEY and CDR2 SVGAGI. With V trimmed by 4 bases and J by 6 bases, 9 bases remained unmatched. This CDR3 comprises 16 residues. CDR3 in DNA: TGTGCCAGCAGTTCCCGGGGACAGGGGAACGGCAATGAGCAGTTCTTC. This translates into CASSSRGQGNGNEQFF.

This sequence joins TRBV27 and TRBJ2-1; 7 positions agree with TRBD2. Germline CDR1 and CDR2: MNHEY and SMNVEV (reference sequence). With 5 bases clipped from V and 4 bases from J, the junction kept 5 bases outside the gene matches. The CDR3 extends over 14 amino acids. For the CDR3, the DNA is TGTGCCAGCAGTGAGCGGGGCCCTTACAATGAGCAGTTCTTC. This gives the protein CASSERGPYNEQFF.

This clone was detected only once. This chain links TRBV5-1 with TRBJ2-3; 10 bases line up with TRBD2. With 0 bases clipped from V and 4 bases from J, the junction kept 8 bases outside the gene matches. The germline gives CDR1 SGHRS, CDR2 YFSETQ. The CDR3 has 17 residues. The CDR3 DNA reads as TGCGCCAGCAGCTTGGGACTAGCGGGCTCTGTTGCAGATACGCAGTATTTT. As protein: CASSLGLAGSVADTQYF.

V gene TRBV6-5 combines with J gene TRBJ1-2, with TRBD1 identical over 7 bases. Trimming at V came to 7 bases and at J to 4 bases, leaving 12 bases not matched to a gene. CDR3 size: 15 residues. In germline, CDR1 is MNHEY, CDR2 SVGAGI. CDR3 in DNA: TGTGCCAGCATTAGAGATTACAGGGGAGGCTATGGCTACACCTTC. This gives the protein CASIRDYRGGYGYTF.

The chain couples TRBV9 to TRBJ1-2, with D hard to call. The CDR3 loop spans 13 amino acids. Trimming shortened V by 1 base and J by 3 bases, and 7 bases separated the two germline ends. Looked up from germline, CDR1 is SGDLS and CDR2 is YYNGEE. The CDR3 protein is CASSVNSHYGYTF. CDR3 DNA: TGTGCCAGCAGCGTAAACAGTCACTATGGCTACACCTTC.

About this clone: The junction does not match germline at one end; this may be a read error. This CDR3 is CASSPQGGDYSYTF. The CDR3 bases are TGTGCCAGCAGCCCCCAGGGTGGGGACTATAGCTACACCTTC. The V and J genes are TRBV3-1 (or the pseudogene TRBV3-2) and TRBJ1-2, with D perhaps TRBD1 (5 bases). The V gene's germline CDR1 is LGHDT and CDR2 YNNKEL (reference sequence). CDR3 length: 14 residues.

The genes are TRBV7-9 and TRBJ2-7; unclear D gene. V was pared by 4 bases and J by 0 bases, with 13 bases between. Looked up from germline, CDR1 is SEHNR and CDR2 is FQNEAQ (reference sequence). The CDR3 has 15 residues. DNA for the CDR3: TGTGCCAGCAGCTCACGGAGCTCCCCCTCCTACGAGCAGTACTTC. Protein: CASSSRSSPSYEQYF.

V and J are TRBV24-1 and TRBJ1-2; no clear D. Germline CDR1 reads KGHDR; CDR2 reads SFDVKD. Between the trimmed V and J ends, which lost 7 bases and 7 bases, there was a span of 15 bases. This CDR3 has 13 residues. The CDR3 DNA is TGTGCCACCAGCGAAGATCCGTGGGCTGGCTACACCTTC. Its translation: CATSEDPWAGYTF.

The CDR3 spells CATSDNVGGNSYNEQFF. The CDR3 nucleotides read TGTGCCACCAGTGATAACGTGGGCGGGAACTCCTACAATGAGCAGTTCTTC. The J gene is TRBJ2-1, the V gene TRBV24-1, with D possibly TRBD2 on 6 matching bases. Germline V gives CDR1 KGHDR, CDR2 SFDVKD. Between the trimmed V and J ends, which lost 3 bases and 0 bases, there was a span of 14 bases. This CDR3 region has 17 residues.

Here the CDR3 reads CASSFRRDTEAFF. The CDR3 DNA reads as TGTGCCAGCAGTTTTAGGCGGGACACTGAAGCTTTCTTT. The rearrangement uses TRBV28 and TRBJ1-1, with D unclear. The CDR3 is 13 residues long. Germline CDR1 and CDR2: MDHEN and SYDVKM. V was trimmed by 3 bases and J by 3 bases, leaving 8 bases between them.

This clone was seen a single time. V gene TRBV30 combines with J gene TRBJ2-5; 8 bases match TRBD2. Germline-derived CDR1 and CDR2 are GTSNPN and SVGIG (reference sequence). The CDR3 extends over 15 amino acids. The J segment lost 5 bases and the V segment lost 3 bases, leaving 11 bases of the junction unmatched. The CDR3 protein is CAWRGESGSLETQYF. As DNA, the CDR3 is TGTGCCTGGAGAGGGGAAAGCGGGAGCTTGGAGACCCAGTACTTC.

The chain uses TRBV7-3 and TRBJ2-5; D unclear. Germline CDR1 is SGHTA and CDR2 is FQGTGA. Trimming took off 0 bases at V and 2 bases at J, with 4 bases between the two ends. The CDR3 is made up of 13 amino acids. This CDR3 reads CASSLTPQETQYF. CDR3 nucleotides: TGTGCCAGCAGCTTAACCCCACAAGAGACCCAGTACTTC.